The rows below give T cell receptor beta chains drawn from one sample of a study of T cell responses to AZD1222 COVID-19 vaccine. TCRdb's copy holds only in-frame clones and misses some; the assay was immunoSEQ multiplex PCR. The table includes about 140,000 clones, more than 90% detected once. The input for sequencing was peripheral blood, taken on day 0 of AZD1222 vaccination. Receptors were obtained from an adult in good health. CDR3s include the opening cysteine and the closing phenylalanine or tryptophan. D genes are given only for firm matches. Clone size is given for some rows only: seen once, a few or many times, or a class if the clone is expanded.

-	TRBJ2-7	TRBV19	-	CASSIDAGGVYEQYF	TGTGCCAGTAGTATAGATGCCGGAGGGGTATACGAGCAGTACTTC
-	TRBJ2-1	TRBV5-6	-	CASSSYNEQFF	TGTGCCAGCAGCTCGTACAATGAGCAGTTCTTC
TRBD2	TRBJ2-3	TRBV5-1	-	CASSLGLSGGTDTQYF	TGCGCCAGCAGCTTGGGTCTAAGCGGGGGGACAGATACGCAGTATTTT
-	TRBJ2-3	TRBV24-1	-	CATSDPRGTDTQYF	TGTGCCACCAGTGACCCCCGGGGCACAGATACGCAGTATTTT
TRBD1	TRBJ2-5	TRBV3-1/TRBV3-2	-	CASTGGQGAGKETQYF	TGTGCCAGCACCGGAGGACAGGGGGCAGGAAAAGAGACCCAGTACTTC
-	TRBJ1-1	TRBV5-1	-	CASSGVVNTEAFF	TGCGCCAGCAGTGGGGTTGTGAACACTGAAGCTTTCTTT
-	TRBJ2-3	TRBV5-1	once	CASSLGDRTDTQYF	TGCGCCAGCAGCTTGGGGGACCGCACAGATACGCAGTATTTT
TRBD1	TRBJ1-2	TRBV7-9	-	CASSTDRAYGYTF	TGTGCCAGCAGTACAGACAGGGCCTATGGCTACACCTTC
-	TRBJ2-2	TRBV2	once	CASGPVRSATGELFF	TGTGCCAGCGGACCGGTCCGATCTGCCACCGGGGAGCTGTTTTTT
TRBD1	TRBJ1-4	TRBV10-3	-	CAISLGQGGNEKLFF	TGTGCCATCAGCCTTGGACAGGGGGGGAATGAAAAACTGTTTTTT
-	TRBJ2-2	TRBV2	-	CASSEEGRNTGELFF	TGTGCCAGCAGTGAAGAGGGTAGAAACACCGGGGAGCTGTTTTTT
-	TRBJ2-7	TRBV6-5	-	CASSRPPNYEQYF	TGTGCCAGCAGTCGCCCACCAAACTACGAGCAGTACTTC
-	TRBJ1-4	TRBV28	-	CASTTGLAEKLFF	TGTGCCAGCACCACAGGGTTGGCTGAAAAACTGTTTTTT
-	TRBJ1-4	TRBV7-9	-	CASSLAPAGLEKLFF	TGTGCCAGCAGCTTAGCGCCGGCAGGGTTAGAAAAACTGTTTTTT
-	TRBJ1-3	TRBV6-5	-	CASSYSDPSGNTIYF	TGTGCCAGCAGTTACTCCGACCCCTCTGGAAACACCATATATTTT
-	TRBJ2-6	TRBV28	-	CASSLRGARSGANVLTF	TGTGCCAGCAGTTTAAGGGGGGCCCGCTCTGGGGCCAACGTCCTGACTTTC
-	TRBJ2-3	TRBV6-5	once	CASSYGTPRSPDTQYF	TGTGCCAGCAGCTACGGGACACCGCGATCCCCAGATACGCAGTATTTT
TRBD2	TRBJ2-3	TRBV11-3	-	CASSSGLAGIQVTQYF	TGTGCCAGCAGCTCCGGACTAGCGGGGATCCAAGTGACGCAGTATTTT
TRBD1	TRBJ2-7	TRBV7-6	-	CASSRDRGSYEQYF	TGTGCCAGCAGCCGGGACAGGGGCTCCTACGAGCAGTACTTC
TRBD1	TRBJ1-2	TRBV9	-	CASSKGQTNYGYTF	TGTGCCAGCAGCAAGGGACAGACTAACTATGGCTACACCTTC
-	TRBJ1-2	TRBV6-4	-	CASSDSGRTDYYGYTF	TGTGCCAGCAGTGACTCGGGAAGGACGGACTACTATGGCTACACCTTC
TRBD2	TRBJ2-3	TRBV5-1	-	CASSLDLAGVTLGDTQYF	TGCGCCAGCAGCTTGGATTTAGCGGGGGTTACCCTCGGAGATACGCAGTATTTT
TRBD1	TRBJ1-1	TRBV5-6	-	CASSGTRGQFTEAFF	TGTGCCAGCAGCGGAACCAGGGGGCAATTCACTGAAGCTTTCTTT
-	TRBJ1-4	TRBV6-6	once	CASSRSEKLFF	TGTGCCAGCAGTAGAAGTGAAAAACTGTTTTTT
-	TRBJ2-6	TRBV28	-	CASRLQGSGANVLTF	TGTGCCAGCAGGCTACAGGGCTCTGGGGCCAACGTCCTGACTTTC
-	TRBJ2-1	TRBV28	-	CATRGREGSSYNEQFF	TGTGCCACCAGGGGGCGGGAGGGGAGCTCCTACAATGAGCAGTTCTTC
-	TRBJ1-6	TRBV3-1/TRBV3-2	-	CASSHPPNRYNSPLHF	TGTGCCAGCAGCCACCCGCCGAACCGTTATAATTCACCCCTCCACTTT
TRBD1	TRBJ2-1	TRBV4-2	-	CASRQTDRGSYNEQFF	TGTGCCAGCAGGCAAACTGACAGGGGTTCCTACAATGAGCAGTTCTTC
TRBD1	TRBJ2-7	TRBV28	-	CASSTRDSWGEQYF	TGTGCCAGCAGCACCCGGGACAGTTGGGGCGAGCAGTACTTC
-	TRBJ1-2	TRBV5-1	-	CASSTGQPPDYGYTF	TGCGCCAGCAGCACCGGACAGCCTCCCGACTATGGCTACACCTTC
-	TRBJ2-3	TRBV12-3/TRBV12-4	-	CASISSGHTQYF	TGTGCCAGCATCTCGTCCGGACATACGCAGTATTTT
-	TRBJ1-1	TRBV15	-	CATSRVEQNTEAFF	TGTGCCACCAGCAGAGTCGAACAGAACACTGAAGCTTTCTTT
-	TRBJ1-1	TRBV28	-	CASSPNRNTEAFF	TGTGCCAGCAGCCCAAACAGGAACACTGAAGCTTTCTTT
-	TRBJ2-7	TRBV3-1/TRBV3-2	-	CASSQIKPGRPREQYF	TGTGCCAGCAGCCAGATCAAACCGGGACGCCCGCGCGAGCAGTACTTC
-	TRBJ1-5	TRBV20-1	-	CSASETATRVQPQHF	TGCAGTGCTAGTGAGACAGCGACCAGGGTTCAGCCCCAGCATTTT